Listed below are T cell receptor beta chains from one sample, sequenced in a study of siplizumab effects on memory and regulatory T cells. This table comes from immunoSEQ multiplex PCR, and its TCRdb copy is limited to in-frame clones, with some not included. The sample records over 70,000 clones, 85% to 95% being singletons. The sequencing sample was made of CD8+ T cells sorted from blood. All receptors come from a human donor in good health. Both conserved end residues are part of each CDR3. Fields, in order: V gene, J gene, CDR3 protein.

v_call: TRBV29-1
j_call: TRBJ1-1
cdr3_aa: CSVLGEAAEAFF

v_call: TRBV6-5
j_call: TRBJ2-7
cdr3_aa: CASSYYRDYSYEQYF

v_call: TRBV19
j_call: TRBJ2-5
cdr3_aa: CASSIVGGSWETQYF

v_call: TRBV9
j_call: TRBJ1-4
cdr3_aa: CASSVGRGREGEKLFF

v_call: TRBV19
j_call: TRBJ1-3
cdr3_aa: CASSITGTASGNTIYF

v_call: TRBV9
j_call: TRBJ1-1
cdr3_aa: CASSAPLTGMNTEAFF

v_call: TRBV27
j_call: TRBJ2-3
cdr3_aa: CASSFEQGMTDTQYF

v_call: TRBV13
j_call: TRBJ2-1
cdr3_aa: CASSSPAYYNEQFF

v_call: TRBV6-4
j_call: TRBJ2-7
cdr3_aa: CASSDPLLHSYEQYF

v_call: TRBV2
j_call: TRBJ1-4
cdr3_aa: CASSELGNNEKLFF

v_call: TRBV19
j_call: TRBJ2-6
cdr3_aa: CASSLLGGANVLTF

v_call: TRBV19
j_call: TRBJ1-3
cdr3_aa: CASSTGTGRNTIYF

v_call: TRBV6-1
j_call: TRBJ1-5
cdr3_aa: CASSIDWTVNQPQHF

v_call: TRBV11-2
j_call: TRBJ1-4
cdr3_aa: CASSLGRAGSNEKLFF

v_call: TRBV9
j_call: TRBJ2-7
cdr3_aa: CASSGAGSYEQYF

v_call: TRBV30
j_call: TRBJ1-2
cdr3_aa: CAWSVSGRGTGYTF

v_call: TRBV5-6
j_call: TRBJ1-1
cdr3_aa: CASSLGAGMGTEAFF

v_call: TRBV4-1
j_call: TRBJ1-2
cdr3_aa: CASSLVRGGYTF

v_call: TRBV28
j_call: TRBJ2-5
cdr3_aa: CASSARLAGPQETQYF

v_call: TRBV6-6
j_call: TRBJ2-7
cdr3_aa: CASSYRGQTYYEQYF

v_call: TRBV5-6
j_call: TRBJ2-7
cdr3_aa: CASSFEWGSTEQYF

v_call: TRBV28
j_call: TRBJ1-2
cdr3_aa: CASRGTGVDGYTF

v_call: TRBV7-9
j_call: TRBJ2-5
cdr3_aa: CASSPDRDQETQYF

v_call: TRBV16
j_call: TRBJ2-1
cdr3_aa: CASSQSLGGPYNEQFF

v_call: TRBV25-1
j_call: TRBJ1-2
cdr3_aa: CASSPGRGYTF

v_call: TRBV19
j_call: TRBJ2-1
cdr3_aa: CASSMFMMGSYEQFF

v_call: TRBV11-2
j_call: TRBJ2-3
cdr3_aa: CASSLGTSGTLTDTQYF